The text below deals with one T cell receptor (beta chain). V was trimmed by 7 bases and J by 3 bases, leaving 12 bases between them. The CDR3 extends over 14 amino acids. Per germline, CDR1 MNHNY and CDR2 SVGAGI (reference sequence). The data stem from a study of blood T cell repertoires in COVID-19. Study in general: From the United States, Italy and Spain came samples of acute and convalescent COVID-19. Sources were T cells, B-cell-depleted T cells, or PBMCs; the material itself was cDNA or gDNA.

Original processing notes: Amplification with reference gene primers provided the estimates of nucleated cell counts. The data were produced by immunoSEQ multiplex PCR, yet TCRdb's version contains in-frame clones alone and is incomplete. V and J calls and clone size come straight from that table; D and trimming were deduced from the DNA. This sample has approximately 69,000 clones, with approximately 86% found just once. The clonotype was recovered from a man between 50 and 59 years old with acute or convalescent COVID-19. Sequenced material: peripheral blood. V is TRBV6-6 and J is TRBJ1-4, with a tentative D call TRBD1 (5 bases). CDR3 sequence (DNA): TGTGCCAGCAACAAAAGACAGCCTAATGAAAAACTGTTTTTT. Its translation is CASNKRQPNEKLFF.